These 22 T cell receptor beta chains share one sample of origin, sequenced in a study of cytomegalovirus exposure and HLA in healthy donors. This PCR relied on a set of 60 Vbeta primers and 13 Jbeta primers. Assay: immunoSEQ multiplex PCR; the TCRdb copy retains only in-frame clones and omits some. This table has about 160,000 clones, 75% to 80% appearing once. The sample taken for sequencing was PBMCs. The receptor source for this set is a woman in her fifties or sixties in good health and CMV-seropositive.

The V gene is TRBV28, the J gene TRBJ1-4; 7 nucleotides align to TRBD1. The V gene's germline CDR1 is MDHEN and CDR2 SYDVKM. The J segment lost 2 bases and the V segment lost 7 bases, leaving 10 bases of the junction unmatched. The CDR3 covers 16 residues. CDR3 loop: CASKSEGAHTNEKLFF. In nucleotides, the CDR3 is TGTGCCAGCAAATCAGAGGGGGCCCACACTAATGAAAAACTGTTTTTT.

The chain couples TRBV18 to TRBJ1-2; TRBD1 is a possible D gene (5 bases). The CDR3 consists of 15 residues. The germline gives CDR1 KGHSH, CDR2 LQKENI. Between the trimmed V and J ends, which lost 2 bases and 8 bases, there was a span of 18 bases. The CDR3 here is CASSPDSGSLGGYTF. In DNA form, the CDR3 reads TGTGCCAGCTCACCAGACAGCGGGTCCCTTGGCGGCTACACCTTC.

The chain links TRBV6-1 to TRBJ1-1, with D tentatively TRBD1 (5 bases). Trimming removed 11 bases from V and 2 bases from J, with 21 bases in between. The CDR3 runs to 15 residues. CDR1 MNHNS and CDR2 SASEGT come from the germline V gene. CDR3 DNA sequence: TGTGCCGCACGGAGGGTTTCGGGGGAAAACACTGAAGCTTTCTTT. Translating gives CAARRVSGENTEAFF.

This clone was seen only once. V gene TRBV30 combines with J gene TRBJ2-1; 7 bases map to TRBD1. The V segment lost 0 bases and the J segment 4 bases; nucleotides outside the gene matches: 6. The CDR3 is 15 residues long. Germline CDR1 is GTSNPN and CDR2 is SVGIG (reference sequence). The CDR3 region has the DNA TGTGCCTGGAGTGTAGGTAGGGGGCTTTACAATGAGCAGTTCTTC. Its protein product is CAWSVGRGLYNEQFF.

J is TRBJ1-6 and V is TRBV7-6; D ambiguous. Trimming stripped 1 base from V and 11 bases from J, with 9 bases between. Per the germline V gene, CDR1 is SGHVS and CDR2 is FNYEAQ. There are 13 residues in the CDR3. CDR3 amino acids: CASSLDRGPPLHF. The CDR3 nucleotides read TGTGCCAGCAGCTTAGACCGGGGTCCACCCCTCCACTTT.

V gene TRBV2 combines with J gene TRBJ1-2, with D uncertain. CDR3 length: 13 residues. CDR1 is SNHLY, CDR2 FYNNEI, per germline. Trimming took off 5 bases at V and 8 bases at J, with 15 bases between the two ends. The CDR3 DNA sequence: TGTGCCAGCAGTAATACTGCGGGCGAGGGCTACACCTTC. This encodes CASSNTAGEGYTF.

The table lists this clone with a count of one. This chain uses TRBV6-1 with TRBJ1-2, with 9 positions matching TRBD1. The CDR3 is made up of 16 amino acids. Germline V gene sequence: CDR1 MNHNS, CDR2 SASEGT. The V and J ends lost 4 bases and 4 bases, in that order; junction bases with no gene match: 10. CDR3 nucleotides: TGTGCCAGCAGTGGGGACAGGGAAAATCCCTCCTATGGCTACACCTTC. Protein: CASSGDRENPSYGYTF.

The V and J genes are TRBV29-1 and TRBJ2-1; D is possibly TRBD1 (6 bases). The CDR3 is 13 residues long. In germline, CDR1 is SQVTM, CDR2 ANQGSEA. V lost 4 bases and J 9 bases, leaving 16 bases between the germline ends. CDR3 sequence: CSVVGQGNTEQFF. CDR3 nucleotides: TGCAGCGTTGTGGGGCAGGGGAACACTGAGCAGTTCTTC.

The chain is built from TRBV7-2 and TRBJ1-2; D perhaps matches TRBD1 (6 bases). The V end lost 1 base, the J end lost 8 bases, and 17 bases lay between the germline ends. The CDR3 contains 15 residues. Germline V gives CDR1 SGHTA, CDR2 FQGNSA. This CDR3 reads CASSLEGGVGYGYTF. For the CDR3, the DNA is TGTGCCAGCAGCTTAGAGGGGGGGGTGGGGTACGGCTACACCTTC.

J is TRBJ2-3 and V is TRBV2; 10 bases align to TRBD1. The CDR3 length is 15 residues. Trimming took 0 bases from V and 8 from J; bases not matched to a gene: 5. Per germline, CDR1 SNHLY and CDR2 FYNNEI. The CDR3 sequence is CASSEAGQGTLTQYF. Written as DNA, the CDR3 is TGTGCCAGCAGTGAAGCGGGACAGGGGACCCTTACGCAGTATTTT.

This clone has a single count. This sequence joins TRBV16 and TRBJ1-5; 9 bases align to TRBD1. Per the germline V gene, CDR1 is KGHSY and CDR2 is FQNENV. CDR3 length: 16 amino acids. J lost 2 bases, V lost 2 bases, and 4 bases had no gene match. CDR3 coding DNA: TGTGCCAGCAGCCAAGCGGGACAGGGTGGCAATCAGCCCCAGCATTTT. It is translated as CASSQAGQGGNQPQHF.

This rearrangement joins TRBV25-1 to TRBJ1-1; no reliable D call. V lost 2 bases and J 3 bases, leaving 4 bases between the germline ends. The CDR3 is 12 amino acids. Germline V lookup: CDR1 MGHDK, CDR2 SYGVNS. CDR3 DNA sequence: TGTGCCAGCAGTGAACCGGACACTGAAGCTTTCTTT. Translating gives CASSEPDTEAFF.

V is TRBV2 and J is TRBJ2-1; 13 nucleotides line up with TRBD2. Germline-derived CDR1 and CDR2 are SNHLY and FYNNEI. The length of the CDR3 is 15 residues. J lost 9 bases, V lost 7 bases, and 9 bases had no gene match. CDR3 sequence (DNA): TGTGCCAGCAACCACAGACTAGCGGGGGGCTGTGAGCAGTTCTTC. This codes for CASNHRLAGGCEQFF.

This chain joins TRBV18 and TRBJ1-4; D uncertain. V was shortened by 3 bases and J by 13 bases, with 12 bases between the two germline ends. CDR1 KGHSH and CDR2 LQKENI come from the germline V gene. The CDR3 loop spans 12 amino acids. The CDR3 DNA sequence: TGTGCCAGCTCACCGGAGGCTCAAAGACTGTTTTTT. Its protein product is CASSPEAQRLFF.

Remarks on this clone: The junction differs from germline at one of its ends, possibly a read error. The V and J genes are TRBV13 and TRBJ2-7, with TRBD2 matching over 14 bases. CDR3 size: 15 residues. Per the germline V gene, CDR1 is PRHDT and CDR2 is FYEKMQ (reference sequence). CDR3 in amino acids: CASSLGLAGGEEQYF. The CDR3 DNA is TGTGCCAGCAGCCTAGGACTAGCGGGGGGTGAGGAGCAGTACTTC.

The CDR3 DNA follows: TGTGCCAGCAGCCAAGACTATAAGATTAGACAATCAATCTTCAAAAACATTCAGTACTTC. It is translated as CASSQDYKIRQSIFKNIQYF. This rearrangement joins TRBV4-2 to TRBJ2-4; D gene uncertain. Germline loops: CDR1 LGHNA, CDR2 YNFKEQ. Trimming left V 0 bases short and J 3 bases short, with 24 bases between. The CDR3 spans 20 residues.

This chain joins TRBV5-8 and TRBJ1-2, with 10 bases identical to TRBD1. CDR3 length: 14 amino acids. V was clipped by 4 bases and J by 6 bases; unmatched bases: 6. The V gene's germline CDR1 is SGHTS and CDR2 YDEGEE. DNA for the CDR3: TGTGCCAGCAGCGGGGACAGGGGATTTCATGGCTACACCTTC. Its protein is CASSGDRGFHGYTF.

This chain connects TRBV7-9 to TRBJ1-6; weak D call: TRBD1 (5 bases). V was shortened by 2 bases and J by 0 bases, with 17 bases between the two germline ends. This CDR3 is built from 19 residues. Per germline, CDR1 SEHNR and CDR2 FQNEAQ (reference sequence). The CDR3 reads CASSLLGDEGGSYNSPLHF. CDR3 in DNA: TGTGCCAGCAGCTTATTGGGGGACGAGGGAGGCTCCTATAATTCACCCCTCCACTTT.

The DNA of the CDR3 is TGTGCCAGCAGCTATCGGGATTTAAGGGACACTGAAGCTTTCTTT. Its protein is CASSYRDLRDTEAFF. J is TRBJ1-1 and V is TRBV7-9; no firm D call. Trimming took 4 bases from V and 3 from J, leaving 15 bases between them. The CDR3 is 15 residues long. Germline V CDR1 and CDR2: SEHNR, FQNEAQ (reference sequence).

The V gene is TRBV7-2, the J gene TRBJ2-7, with D unresolved. Trimming left V 5 bases short and J 3 bases short, with 5 bases between. Germline CDR1 SGHTA, CDR2 FQGNSA. The length of the CDR3 is 11 residues. CDR3 in DNA: TGTGCCAGCAGCCCCCGCTACGAGCAGTACTTC. This sequence encodes CASSPRYEQYF.

The genes are TRBV9 and TRBJ1-1; D uncertain. The CDR3 spans 13 residues. Germline-derived CDR1 and CDR2 are SGDLS and YYNGEE. The V end was cut by 0 bases, the J end by 5 bases, with 8 bases between. The CDR3 loop reads CASSVGMRTEAFF. In nucleotides, the CDR3 is TGTGCCAGCAGCGTAGGGATGAGGACTGAAGCTTTCTTT.

Notes on this clone: As the CDR3 is not closed by the conserved phenylalanine or tryptophan, this likely results from a read error. Because the CDR3's place on the DNA is in doubt, the DNA is left out and the CDR3 is given as listed by TCRdb. V gene TRBV5-8 combines with J gene TRBJ2-6; the table's D gene call, TRBD1, was not cross checked with the DNA. Germline CDR1 SGHTS, CDR2 YDEGEE. The CDR3 totals 13 residues, both ends included. This chain's CDR3 is CASSVCEYGQAGD.